Given below is one TCR beta chain in context. The antigen is not known. This sample is drawn from a study of T cell responses to AZD1222 COVID-19 vaccine. In the study overall: Pooled together were second doses at about 4 or about 12 weeks. Study results and caveats: An increase in Spike-specific TCR breadth and depth was observed after two AZD1222 doses. Among the donors, most were white British and more were female, and clonal diversity was possibly underestimated.

Data came from immunoSEQ multiplex PCR; TCRdb stores just in-frame clones and leaves some out. This table has more than 95,000 clones, 90% appearing once. Trimming shortened V by 6 bases and J by 7 bases, and 12 bases separated the two germline ends. CDR3 size: 12 residues. CDR1 is SNHLY and CDR2 is FYNNEI in the germline V gene. V and J are TRBV2 and TRBJ1-2; D is possibly TRBD1 (6 bases). The receptor comes from an adult in good health. The material was peripheral blood, obtained on day 0 of AZD1222 vaccination. CDR3 sequence (DNA): TGTGCCAGCAGCCCGGGGGCAAGTGGCTACACCTTC. Translation gives CASSPGASGYTF.